This paragraph reports one TCR beta chain. This record belongs to a study of blood T cell repertoires in COVID-19. Study-wide context: PBMCs, B-cell-depleted T cells, or T cells provided the cDNA or gDNA that made up the material.

With 4 bases removed from V and 4 bases from J, the gap between germline ends came to 19 bases. This CDR3 has 16 amino acids. Germline CDR1 and CDR2: KGHSH and LQKENI. As handled by the study authors: Quantification of nucleated cells was approximated via reference gene primer amplification. Libraries were prepared by immunoSEQ multiplex PCR; TCRdb keeps only in-frame clonotypes and omits some of them. V, J and clone size reflect that table, while D and trimming were determined from the DNA. The sample carries about 240,000 clones, about 88% recorded once. The chain recombines TRBV18 with TRBJ1-2; possible D gene TRBD1, 6 bases. The material sequenced was peripheral blood. The clonotype was recovered from a woman in her seventies with active or convalescent COVID-19. DNA for the CDR3: TGTGCCAGCTCACAAGGACAGCCCCAGACCTTCTATGGCTACACCTTC. This gives the protein CASSQGQPQTFYGYTF.